The 28 T cell receptor beta chains below were found in one sample sequenced in a study of molecular identifiers for immune sequencing clone quantification. TCRdb independently ran MiXCR on the PCR reads; one entry per CDR3 protein. The table lists 300,000 to 400,000 distinct CDR3 sequences, about a quarter of them singletons, with roughly 0.7% in the top ten. Sequencing was done on a sample of naive CD8+ T cells from blood, with Jurkat cell RNA spiked in. Sample subset: FACS-sorted CD8+CD4-CCR7+CD45RA+ naive T cells. The receptors derive from a human donor in good health. Some libraries in this study had Jurkat cell RNA spiked in.

This clonotype was found many times. The chain employs TRBV2 and TRBJ2-7; D uncertain. Trimming stripped 6 bases from V and 1 base from J, with 7 bases between. The CDR3 length is 12 residues. Germline lookup yields CDR1 SNHLY and CDR2 FYNNEI. CDR3 in DNA: TGTGCCAGCAGAGGAATTTCCTACGAGCAGTACTTC. It translates to CASRGISYEQYF.

Details on this clonotype: Germline and junction disagree at one end, which may indicate a read error. The V and J genes are TRBV5-3 and TRBJ1-5, with TRBD1 as a possible D gene (5 bases). TRBV5-3 has ORF status, its function being uncertain. This CDR3 has 12 residues. Here the CDR3 DNA reads TGTGCCAGCAGCTTGGACAATCAGCCCCAGCGTTTT. This sequence encodes CASSLDNQPQRF.

This clonotype was seen ten or more times. This sequence joins TRBV14 and TRBJ1-4, with D hard to call. V lost 4 bases to trimming and J lost 3 bases, with 12 bases between them. The germline V gene has CDR1 SGHDN and CDR2 FVKESK. This CDR3 is 15 amino acids long. The CDR3, as DNA: TGTGCCAGCAGCCCATACGCAGTGCCTAATGAAAAACTGTTTTTT. It translates to CASSPYAVPNEKLFF.

The chain has TRBV28 and TRBJ2-1; 9 bases are shared with TRBD2. This CDR3 has 16 residues. J gave up 4 bases and V 3 bases, and 7 bases lay outside the gene matches. Germline CDR1 and CDR2: MDHEN and SYDVKM. CDR3 in DNA: TGTGCCAGCAGTTTCGGCGGGGGGGGACGATACAATGAGCAGTTCTTC. Translating gives CASSFGGGGRYNEQFF. Full variable domain (missing parts from reference TRBV28 and TRBJ2-1): DVKVTQSSRYLVKRTGEKVFLECVQDMDHENMFWYRQDPGLGLRLIYFSYDVKMKEKGDIPEGYSVSREKKERFSLILESASTNQTSMYLCASSFGGGGRYNEQFFGPGTRLTVL.

In the case of this clonotype: A much larger clone differs from this one at a single base, so this may be a read error. The chain has TRBV20-1 and TRBJ1-1; D perhaps matches TRBD1 (6 bases). The CDR3 length is 13 residues. Trimming shortened V by 3 bases and J by 1 base, and 9 bases separated the two germline ends. Germline V gene sequence: CDR1 DFQATT, CDR2 SNEGSKA (reference sequence). Written as DNA, the CDR3 is TGCAGTGCTAGCCCGGACAGGAACACTGAAGCTTTCTTT. Translating gives CSASPDRNTEAFF.

Concerning this clonotype: Possible read error: a much larger clone is one base away. The rearrangement joins TRBV12-3 or TRBV12-4 to TRBJ2-5, with 8 bases that match TRBD1. The CDR3 sequence is 14 residues long. V lost 11 bases, J lost 3 bases, and 11 bases stayed unmatched. CDR3 coding DNA: TGTGCCTGCAAAACTCTGGACAGGGAAGAGACCCAGTACTTC. It encodes CACKTLDREETQYF.

This clonotype has just a few counts. V usage is TRBV7-9 and J usage is TRBJ2-7; the D gene could be TRBD1 or TRBD2 (6 bases each). Germline loops: CDR1 SEHNR, CDR2 FQNEAQ (reference sequence). The CDR3 is 16 residues long. Trimming pared 1 base from V and 7 bases from J, leaving 20 bases between. The CDR3 region has the DNA TGTGCCAGCAGCTTAGATGTGGGGGGCCCCTTTGGAGAGCAGTACTTC. Translating gives CASSLDVGGPFGEQYF.

The rearrangement uses TRBV9 and TRBJ2-1; 8 nucleotides line up with TRBD2. The CDR3 has 14 residues. The V segment lost 3 bases and the J segment 8 bases; nucleotides outside the gene matches: 7. Per the germline V gene, CDR1 is SGDLS and CDR2 is YYNGEE. CDR3 residues: CASSGVSAGDEQFF. The CDR3 DNA follows: TGTGCCAGCAGCGGAGTTTCAGCGGGAGATGAGCAGTTCTTC.

The sample holds one count of this clonotype. This sequence may be a read error, since a much larger clone differs from it by one base. V gene TRBV27 combines with J gene TRBJ1-4; 7 bases agree with TRBD1. The CDR3 consists of 16 residues. Germline CDR1 and CDR2: MNHEY and SMNVEV (reference sequence). The CDR3: CASSLSGQTTNEKLSF. The CDR3 DNA is TGTGCCAGCAGTTTATCGGGACAGACAACTAATGAAAAACTGTCTTTT.

This clonotype was seen repeatedly, ten times or more. The chain is built from TRBV20-1 and TRBJ2-7; 11 nucleotides agree with TRBD1. The germline V gene has CDR1 DFQATT and CDR2 SNEGSKA (reference sequence). The CDR3 spans 15 residues. V was clipped by 5 bases and J by 7 bases; unmatched bases: 13. CDR3 loop: CSARPDRDRGFEQYF. Written as DNA, the CDR3 is TGCAGTGCTCGCCCTGACCGGGACAGGGGGTTTGAGCAGTACTTC.

This clonotype has ten or more counts. V usage is TRBV14 and J usage is TRBJ2-2; the D gene is possibly TRBD2 (6 bases). V lost 4 bases, J lost 3 bases, and 15 bases lay in between. The CDR3 runs 16 residues. CDR1 and CDR2 from the germline V gene are SGHDN and FVKESK. The DNA of the CDR3 is TGTGCCAGCAGCCCTCCCTGGGAGGCCTACACCGGGGAGCTGTTTTTT. Translating gives CASSPPWEAYTGELFF.

This clonotype was picked up a small number of times. The V and J genes are TRBV5-6 and TRBJ2-7; D ambiguous. Germline assignment: CDR1 SGHDT and CDR2 YYEEEE. The V end lost 8 bases, the J end lost 1 base, and 13 bases lay between the germline ends. This CDR3 region has 13 residues. The CDR3 protein is CASQQRVSYEQYF. The CDR3 DNA follows: TGTGCCAGTCAACAGCGTGTGTCCTACGAGCAGTACTTC. The variable domain in full, completed from reference TRBV5-6 and TRBJ2-7, reads DAGVTQSPTHLIKTRGQQVTLRCSPKSGHDTVSWYQQALGQGPQFIFQYYEEEERQRGNFPDRFSGHQFPNYSSELNVNALLLGDSALYLCASQQRVSYEQYFGPGTRLTVT.

This clonotype came up a few times. This rearrangement joins TRBV6-5 to TRBJ2-1; D may match TRBD1 or TRBD2 (5 bases each). Trimming took off 2 bases at V and 5 bases at J, with 13 bases between the two ends. Germline lookup yields CDR1 MNHEY and CDR2 SVGAGI. The CDR3 consists of 15 residues. The CDR3 loop reads CASSYAPGPHNEQFF. The CDR3, as DNA: TGTGCCAGCAGTTACGCCCCGGGACCCCACAATGAGCAGTTCTTC.

This clonotype has a count of ten or more. J is TRBJ2-7 and V is TRBV29-1; D may be TRBD1 or TRBD2 (6 bases each). The CDR3 is 14 residues long. The V gene's germline CDR1 is SQVTM and CDR2 ANQGSEA. V was shortened by 3 bases and J by 2 bases, with 14 bases between the two germline ends. For the CDR3, the DNA is TGCAGCGTTGAGGAGGAGGGGACAACCTACGAGCAGTACTTC. This encodes CSVEEEGTTYEQYF.

About this clonotype itself: Because it lacks the conserved phenylalanine or tryptophan at the end, this CDR3 is likely a read error. Because the CDR3's place on the DNA is in doubt, the DNA is left out and the CDR3 is given as listed by TCRdb. The gene calls are TRBV7-2 and TRBJ1-1; TRBD1 reflects the table's D call only, with no check against the DNA. In germline, CDR1 is SGHTA, CDR2 FQGNSA. The CDR3 adds up to 13 amino acids, both ends counted. The CDR3 here is CASSLTGAAEAIY.

V and J are TRBV4-3 and TRBJ2-1, with D perhaps given as TRBD1 or TRBD2 (5 bases each). The V gene's germline CDR1 is LGHNA and CDR2 YSLEER. V was clipped by 1 base and J by 7 bases, with 20 bases between them. The CDR3 spans 17 residues. The CDR3 region has the DNA TGCGCCAGCAGCCAAGCCAGCTCGCAGGGAGTAGAAAATGAGCAGTTCTTC. Protein product: CASSQASSQGVENEQFF.

With regard to this clonotype: A much larger clone is a single base away; this may be a read error. Here the CDR3 DNA reads TGCGCCAGCAGCCAAGAAGTGCAGGTTTGGATAAACACTGAAGCTTTCTTT. Translation gives CASSQEVQVWINTEAFF. The chain employs TRBV4-1 and TRBJ1-1; D remains ambiguous. V dropped 0 bases and J dropped 2 bases, with 16 bases sitting between them. The CDR3 length is 17 residues. CDR1 is MGHRA, CDR2 YSYEKL, per germline.

This sequence joins TRBV5-1 and TRBJ1-6; the match to TRBD1 covers 8 bases. CDR3 size: 15 residues. Germline V gene sequence: CDR1 SGHRS, CDR2 YFSETQ. V gave up 4 bases and J gave up 8 bases; unmatched junction bases: 8. CDR3: CASSPEGTGDSPLHF. The CDR3 coding sequence is TGCGCCAGCAGCCCAGAAGGGACAGGAGATTCACCCCTCCACTTT.

For this clonotype: This could be a read error, since a much larger clone is one nucleotide away. This chain joins TRBV4-3 and TRBJ2-5; TRBD2 is a possible D gene (6 bases). The CDR3 is 19 amino acids. Germline V gene lookup returns CDR1 LGHNA and CDR2 YSLEER. Trimming cost V 0 bases and J 7 bases, with 27 bases left between them. This chain's CDR3 is CASSQEAPPSGPSEGTQYF. DNA for the CDR3: TGCGCCAGCAGCCAAGAGGCCCCCCCCAGCGGGCCCTCTGAAGGGACCCAGTACTTC.

Of note for this clonotype: This could be a read error, since a much larger clone is one nucleotide away. The CDR3 does not end in the conserved phenylalanine or tryptophan, so this is likely a read error. The rearrangement joins TRBV28 to TRBJ1-5, with D unclear. In germline, CDR1 is MDHEN, CDR2 SYDVKM. Trimming stripped 6 bases from V and 4 bases from J, with 13 bases between. This CDR3 region has 14 residues. CDR3 loop: CASSQREANQPQHS. The CDR3 DNA reads TGTGCCAGCAGCCAAAGGGAGGCTAATCAGCCCCAGCATTCT.

The rearrangement uses TRBV30 and TRBJ2-1, with 10 bases that match TRBD1. The CDR3 is made up of 14 amino acids. After removal of 5 bases from V and 7 bases from J, the junction contained 8 bases not matched to a gene. Germline V gene data show CDR1 as GTSNPN and CDR2 as SVGIG (reference sequence). CDR3 amino acids: CAWDRDRGMNEQFF. CDR3 sequence (DNA): TGTGCCTGGGACCGGGACAGGGGTATGAATGAGCAGTTCTTC. The variable domain in full, with the rest retrieved from reference TRBV30 and TRBJ2-1, is SQTIHQWPATLVQPVGSPLSLECTVEGTSNPNLYWYRQAAGRGLQLLFYSVGIGQISSEVPQNLSASRPQDRQFILSSKKLLLSDSGFYLCAWDRDRGMNEQFFGPGTRLTVL.

This clonotype was picked up many times. This rearrangement joins TRBV7-9 to TRBJ2-3; D perhaps matches TRBD2 (6 bases). Germline CDR1 and CDR2: SEHNR and FQNEAQ (reference sequence). The V end lost 0 bases, the J end lost 0 bases, and 10 bases lay between the germline ends. The CDR3 has 16 residues. DNA of the CDR3: TGTGCCAGCAGCTTAGCGCCGGCGGGGAGCACAGATACGCAGTATTTT. Its translation: CASSLAPAGSTDTQYF.

Regarding this clonotype: This may come from a read error, since a much larger clone is one base off. The chain has TRBV28 and TRBJ2-1, with D perhaps TRBD1 or TRBD2 (5 bases each). The germline V gene has CDR1 MDHEN and CDR2 SYDVKM. The CDR3 is 16 amino acids. As DNA, the CDR3 is TGTGCCAGCAGTTTATACGGGGACCGTGGCCCTAATGGGCAGTTCTTC. It encodes CASSLYGDRGPNGQFF.

A note on this clonotype: A much larger clone differs by one base, so this may be a read error. The genes are TRBV13 and TRBJ2-6; D perhaps matches TRBD1 (5 bases). Trimming took off 1 base at V and 4 bases at J, with 14 bases between the two ends. CDR3 length: 17 residues. From germline, CDR1 is PRHDT and CDR2 FYEKMQ (reference sequence). Written as DNA, the CDR3 is TGTGCCAGCAGCTTAGCGGTCAGGGCGGACGGGGCCAACGTCCTGACTTTC. Its protein product is CASSLAVRADGANVLTF.

This clonotype came up once. This is likely a read error, given that the CDR3 carries no conserved phenylalanine or tryptophan at its end. The chain links TRBV7-2 to TRBJ2-7, with D unclear. CDR3 length equals 13 residues. The germline V gene encodes CDR1 SGHTA and CDR2 FQGNSA. Trimming left V 6 bases short and J 2 bases short, with 11 bases between. The CDR3 spells CASRLTSPYEQYS. CDR3 bases: TGTGCCAGCAGGTTGACGTCGCCCTACGAGCAGTACTCC.

The CDR3 here is CASSPSGKNEQFF. CDR3 in DNA: TGTGCCAGCAGTCCCTCAGGGAAGAATGAGCAGTTCTTC. The rearrangement links TRBV6-5 to TRBJ2-1, with D possibly TRBD1 on 5 matching bases. Trimming cost V 5 bases and J 7 bases, with 12 bases left between them. CDR1 and CDR2 from the germline V gene are MNHEY and SVGAGI. This CDR3 spans 13 amino acids.

This sequence joins TRBV11-2 and TRBJ2-1, with a weak D call TRBD2 (6 bases). V was cut by 0 bases and J by 3 bases, with 12 bases left in between. The CDR3 consists of 16 residues. CDR1 is SGHAT and CDR2 is FQNNGV in the germline V gene. In DNA, the CDR3 is TGTGCCAGCAGCTTAGATGGGACTTTCAGCTACAATGAGCAGTTCTTC. It translates to CASSLDGTFSYNEQFF.

This clonotype was counted only a few times. The chain couples TRBV3-1 to TRBJ2-5; TRBD2 matches at 8 bases. CDR3 length: 14 amino acids. Germline CDR1 is LGHDT and CDR2 is YNNKEL (reference sequence). J lost 3 bases, V lost 0 bases, and 0 bases had no gene match. In DNA form, the CDR3 reads TGTGCCAGCAGCCAAGAGGGACTAGAAGAGACCCAGTACTTC. This codes for CASSQEGLEETQYF.